These 3 T cell receptor beta chains were all obtained from the same sample, sequenced in a study of blood T cell repertoires in COVID-19. Sequencing was performed with immunoSEQ multiplex PCR; in TCRdb, only in-frame clones are kept and a portion is missing. This table has 86,000 or so clones, 82% appearing once. The sample consisted of peripheral blood. The receptors originated from a woman aged 80 or over with acute or convalescent COVID-19.

V is TRBV3-1 (or the pseudogene TRBV3-2) and J is TRBJ1-5; possible D gene TRBD1, 5 bases. V was shortened by 4 bases and J by 5 bases, with 15 bases between the two germline ends. Germline V gene lookup returns CDR1 LGHDT and CDR2 YNNKEL (reference sequence). The CDR3 extends over 15 amino acids. CDR3 sequence (DNA): TGTGCCAGCAGCCCCTTAAGTGGGGGGGATCAGCCCCAGCATTTT. Protein product: CASSPLSGGDQPQHF.

V and J are TRBV4-2 and TRBJ1-1; D not resolved. Trimming stripped 4 bases from V and 5 bases from J, with 14 bases between. Germline V gene lookup returns CDR1 LGHNA and CDR2 YNFKEQ. The CDR3 length is 14 residues. The CDR3 is CASSREERRTEAFF. CDR3 DNA sequence: TGTGCCAGCAGCCGAGAAGAACGCAGGACTGAAGCTTTCTTT.

The rearrangement uses TRBV27 and TRBJ1-1, with no clear D. V lost 6 bases and J lost 3, with 14 bases in between. The CDR3 sequence is 14 residues long. The germline gives CDR1 MNHEY, CDR2 SMNVEV (reference sequence). CDR3 region: CASRPFRGDTEAFF. Here the CDR3 DNA reads TGTGCCAGCAGGCCCTTCCGGGGAGACACTGAAGCTTTCTTT.